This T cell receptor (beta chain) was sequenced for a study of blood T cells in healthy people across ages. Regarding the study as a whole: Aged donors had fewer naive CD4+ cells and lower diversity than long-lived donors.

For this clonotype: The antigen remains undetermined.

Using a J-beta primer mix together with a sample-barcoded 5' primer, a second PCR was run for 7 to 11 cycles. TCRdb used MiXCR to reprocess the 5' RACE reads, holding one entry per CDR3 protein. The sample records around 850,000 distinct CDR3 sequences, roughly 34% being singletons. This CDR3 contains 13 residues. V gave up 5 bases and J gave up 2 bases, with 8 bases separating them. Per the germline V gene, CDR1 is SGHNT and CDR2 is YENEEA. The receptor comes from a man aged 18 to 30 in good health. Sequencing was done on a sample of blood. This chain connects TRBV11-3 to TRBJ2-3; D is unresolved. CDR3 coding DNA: TGTGCCAGCAGCGAGCCCGACACAGATACGCAGTATTTT. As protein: CASSEPDTDTQYF.